These 6 T cell receptor beta chains were all obtained from the same sample, sequenced in a study of T cell changes during pregnancy in multiple sclerosis. Method: immunoSEQ multiplex PCR; TCRdb's copy keeps in-frame clones and lacks some. The sample holds 56,000 or so clones; roughly 92% are singletons and the top ten take 0.6% to 0.75%. The sequences come from CD4+ T cells from peripheral blood mononuclear cells, collected in the third trimester of pregnancy. These receptors all come from a female donor with multiple sclerosis, enrolled in a pregnancy study.

The chain joins TRBV28 to TRBJ2-7, with 14 bases matching TRBD2. In germline, CDR1 is MDHEN, CDR2 SYDVKM. V lost 3 bases and J lost 7; bases outside the gene matches: 8. The CDR3 covers 16 residues. The chain's CDR3 is CASSLFGTSGRGEQYF. Written as DNA, the CDR3 is TGTGCCAGCAGTTTGTTCGGGACTAGCGGGAGAGGTGAGCAGTACTTC.

The chain recombines TRBV28 with TRBJ2-1, with 15 bases identical to TRBD2. CDR3 length: 19 amino acids. V dropped 5 bases and J dropped 8; count of bases not matched to a gene: 16. CDR1 and CDR2 from the germline V gene are MDHEN and SYDVKM. The CDR3 reads CASSRPSGTSGRSRHEQFF. The CDR3 DNA reads as TGTGCCAGCAGTAGGCCCTCCGGGACTAGCGGGAGGAGTAGGCATGAGCAGTTCTTC.

The chain employs TRBV19 and TRBJ1-3; D unresolved. The CDR3 extends over 16 amino acids. CDR1 is LNHDA and CDR2 is SQIVND in the germline V gene (reference sequence). V was clipped by 7 bases and J by 1 base, with 17 bases between them. The CDR3 DNA sequence: TGTGCCAGTACGCTTACCGGGAGAATATCTGGAAACACCATATATTTT. Its translation is CASTLTGRISGNTIYF.

The V and J genes are TRBV11-3 and TRBJ2-1; the D is unclear. The V gene's germline CDR1 is SGHNT and CDR2 YENEEA. V was trimmed by 2 bases and J by 6 bases, leaving 8 bases between them. CDR3 length: 13 amino acids. CDR3 sequence: CASSLLSINEQFF. In DNA, the CDR3 is TGTGCCAGCAGCTTATTGAGCATCAATGAGCAGTTCTTC. The whole variable domain, remainder taken from reference TRBV11-3 and TRBJ2-1, is EAGVVQSPRYKIIEKKQPVAFWCNPISGHNTLYWYLQNLGQGPELLIRYENEEAVDDSQLPKDRFSAERLKGVDSTLKIQPAELGDSAVYLCASSLLSINEQFFGPGTRLTVL.

This chain uses TRBV7-2 with TRBJ2-7; 11 bases fit TRBD2. The CDR3 is 15 residues long. Germline assignment: CDR1 SGHTA and CDR2 FQGNSA. The V gene end was trimmed by 6 bases and the J gene end by 6 bases; junction bases not matched to a gene: 10. This chain's CDR3 is CASSRGRSGRGEQYF. In nucleotides, the CDR3 is TGTGCCAGCAGTCGAGGTCGTAGCGGGAGGGGCGAGCAGTACTTC.

This chain connects TRBV6-5 to TRBJ2-2; TRBD2 matches at 7 bases. Germline CDR1 and CDR2: MNHEY and SVGAGI. After removal of 6 bases from V and 5 bases from J, the junction contained 6 bases not matched to a gene. CDR3 length equals 14 residues. The chain's CDR3 is CASRGLGPTGELFF. The CDR3 bases are TGTGCCAGCAGAGGACTAGGACCTACCGGGGAGCTGTTTTTT.